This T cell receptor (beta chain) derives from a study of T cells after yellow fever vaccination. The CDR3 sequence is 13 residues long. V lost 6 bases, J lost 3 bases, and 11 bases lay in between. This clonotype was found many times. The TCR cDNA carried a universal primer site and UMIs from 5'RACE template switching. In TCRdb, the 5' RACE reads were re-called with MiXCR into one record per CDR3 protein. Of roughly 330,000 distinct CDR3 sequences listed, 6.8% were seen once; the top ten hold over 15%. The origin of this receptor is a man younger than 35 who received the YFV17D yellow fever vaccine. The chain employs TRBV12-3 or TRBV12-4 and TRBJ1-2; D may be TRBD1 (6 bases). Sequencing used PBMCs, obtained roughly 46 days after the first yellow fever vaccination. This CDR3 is CASRNRADYGYTF. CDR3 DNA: TGTGCCAGCAGGAACAGGGCAGACTATGGCTACACCTTC.